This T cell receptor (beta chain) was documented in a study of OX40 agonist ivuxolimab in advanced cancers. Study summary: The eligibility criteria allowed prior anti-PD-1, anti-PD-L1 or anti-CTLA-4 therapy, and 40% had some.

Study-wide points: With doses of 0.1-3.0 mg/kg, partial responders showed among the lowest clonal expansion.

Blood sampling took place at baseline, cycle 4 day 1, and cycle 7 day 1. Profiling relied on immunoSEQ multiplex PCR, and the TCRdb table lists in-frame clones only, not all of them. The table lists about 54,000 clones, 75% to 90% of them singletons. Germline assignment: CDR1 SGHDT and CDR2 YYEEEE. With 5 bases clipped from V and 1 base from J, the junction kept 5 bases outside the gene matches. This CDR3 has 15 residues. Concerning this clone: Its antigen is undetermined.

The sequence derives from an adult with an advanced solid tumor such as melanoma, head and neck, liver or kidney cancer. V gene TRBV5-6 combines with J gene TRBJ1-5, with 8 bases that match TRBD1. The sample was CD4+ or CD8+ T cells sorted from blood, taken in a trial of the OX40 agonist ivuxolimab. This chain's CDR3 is CASSVQGGSNQPQHF. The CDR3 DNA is TGTGCCAGCAGTGTACAGGGGGGAAGCAATCAGCCCCAGCATTTT.